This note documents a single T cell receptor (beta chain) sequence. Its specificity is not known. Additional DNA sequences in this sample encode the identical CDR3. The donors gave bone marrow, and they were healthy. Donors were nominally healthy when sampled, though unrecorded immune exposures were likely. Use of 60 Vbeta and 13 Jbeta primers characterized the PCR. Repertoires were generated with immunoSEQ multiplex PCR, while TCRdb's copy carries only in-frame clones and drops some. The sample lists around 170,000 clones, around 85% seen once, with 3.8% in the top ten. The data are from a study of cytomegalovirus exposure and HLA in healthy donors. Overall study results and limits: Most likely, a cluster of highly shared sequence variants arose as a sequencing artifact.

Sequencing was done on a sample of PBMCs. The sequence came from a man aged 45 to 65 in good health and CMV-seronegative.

The CDR3 reads CASSLVQNQPQHF. The CDR3 nucleotides read TGTGCCAGCAGCTTAGTACAGAATCAGCCCCAGCATTTT. V usage is TRBV11-2 and J usage is TRBJ1-5, with unresolved D. Germline values: CDR1 SGHAT, CDR2 FQNNGV. V was shortened by 1 base and J by 4 bases, with 5 bases between the two germline ends. This CDR3 has 13 amino acids.